The subject of this entry is one T cell receptor beta chain. The target antigen is unknown. The length of the CDR3 is 13 residues. The germline V gene encodes CDR1 DFQATT and CDR2 SNEGSKA (reference sequence). V lost 5 bases and J 2 bases, leaving 12 bases between the germline ends. This sample was included in a study of Graves' ophthalmopathy and Graves' hyperthyroidism. Overall study results and limits: Thyroid clonotypes that were expanded above 0.001 frequency mostly also appeared in blood.

RNA transcripts were the source from which TCR beta CDR3 regions were amplified. First-round RT-PCR used HTBI primers; second-round multiplex PCR followed. One entry per CDR3 protein, called by TCRdb with MiXCR from the multiplex PCR reads. The sample consists of 500,000 to 700,000 distinct CDR3 sequences, 20% to 25% of them appearing once. Sequencing was performed on peripheral blood. The rearrangement joins TRBV20-1 to TRBJ1-2; possible D gene TRBD1, 5 bases. This receptor was obtained from a woman between 18 and 29 years old with stable Graves' hyperthyroidism. Some clones in this sample may be carry-over from other donors' samples. The CDR3 loop reads CSADVGGNYGYTF. The CDR3 DNA follows: TGCAGTGCTGATGTGGGGGGAAACTATGGCTACACCTTC.